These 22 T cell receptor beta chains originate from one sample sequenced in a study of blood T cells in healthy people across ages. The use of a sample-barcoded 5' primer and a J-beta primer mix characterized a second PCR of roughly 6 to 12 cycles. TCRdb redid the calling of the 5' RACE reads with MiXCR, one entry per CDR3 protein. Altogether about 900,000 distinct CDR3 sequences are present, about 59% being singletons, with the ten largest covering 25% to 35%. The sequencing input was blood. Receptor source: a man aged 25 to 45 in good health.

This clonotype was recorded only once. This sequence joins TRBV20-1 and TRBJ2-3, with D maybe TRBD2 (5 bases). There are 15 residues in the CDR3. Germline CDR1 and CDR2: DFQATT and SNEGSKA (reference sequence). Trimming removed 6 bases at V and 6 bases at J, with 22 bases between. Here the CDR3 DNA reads TGCAGTGCCCAGCCACCAACTCGGGGTCCGGATACGCAGTATTTT. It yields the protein CSAQPPTRGPDTQYF.

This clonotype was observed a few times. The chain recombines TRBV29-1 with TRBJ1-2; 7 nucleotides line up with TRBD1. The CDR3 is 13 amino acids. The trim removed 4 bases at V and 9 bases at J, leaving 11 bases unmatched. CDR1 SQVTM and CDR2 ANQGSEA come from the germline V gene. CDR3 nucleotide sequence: TGCAGCGTTGTGGTAACGACAGGGTTCAGCTACACCTTC. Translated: CSVVVTTGFSYTF.

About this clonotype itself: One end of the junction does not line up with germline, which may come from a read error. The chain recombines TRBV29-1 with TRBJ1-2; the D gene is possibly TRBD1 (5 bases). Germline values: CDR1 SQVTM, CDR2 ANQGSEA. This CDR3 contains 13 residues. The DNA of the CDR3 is TGCAGCGTGCTTTCCGTACAGGACTATGGCCACACCTTC. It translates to CSVLSVQDYGHTF.

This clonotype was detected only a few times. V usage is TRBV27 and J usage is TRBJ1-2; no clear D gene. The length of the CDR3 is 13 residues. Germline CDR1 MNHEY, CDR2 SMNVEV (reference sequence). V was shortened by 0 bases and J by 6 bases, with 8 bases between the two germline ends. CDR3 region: CASSLSSGNGYTF. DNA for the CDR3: TGTGCCAGCAGTTTATCATCTGGGAATGGCTACACCTTC.

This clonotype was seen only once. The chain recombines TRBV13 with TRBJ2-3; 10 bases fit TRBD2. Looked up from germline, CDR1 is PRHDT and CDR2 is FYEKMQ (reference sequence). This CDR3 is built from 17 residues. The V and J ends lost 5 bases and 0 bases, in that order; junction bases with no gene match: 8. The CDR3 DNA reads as TGTGCCAGCAGCGCGGCTAGCGGGGGACCTAGCACAGATACGCAGTATTTT. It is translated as CASSAASGGPSTDTQYF.

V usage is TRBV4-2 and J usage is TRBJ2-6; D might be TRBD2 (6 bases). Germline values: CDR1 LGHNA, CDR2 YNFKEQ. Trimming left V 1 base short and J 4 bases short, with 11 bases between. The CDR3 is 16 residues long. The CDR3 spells CASSQAGGRGANVLTF. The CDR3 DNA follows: TGTGCCAGCAGCCAAGCTGGGGGGAGGGGGGCCAACGTCCTGACTTTC.

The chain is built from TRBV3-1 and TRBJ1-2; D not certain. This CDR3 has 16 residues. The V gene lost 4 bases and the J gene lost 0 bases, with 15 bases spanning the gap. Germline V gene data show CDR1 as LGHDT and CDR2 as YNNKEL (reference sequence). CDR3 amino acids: CASSPRYSSANYGYTF. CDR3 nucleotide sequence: TGTGCCAGCAGCCCCCGCTATTCGTCGGCTAACTATGGCTACACCTTC.

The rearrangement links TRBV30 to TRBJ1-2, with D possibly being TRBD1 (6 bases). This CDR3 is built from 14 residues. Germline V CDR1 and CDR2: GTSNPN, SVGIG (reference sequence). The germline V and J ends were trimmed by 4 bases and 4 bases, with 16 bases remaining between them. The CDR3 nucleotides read TGTGCCTGGACAGCATGGGGGCCTGGCTATGGCTACACCTTC. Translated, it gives CAWTAWGPGYGYTF.

CDR3 amino acids: CSVYLASGDQETQYF. The CDR3 nucleotides are TGCAGCGTTTATCTGGCTAGCGGGGACCAAGAGACCCAGTACTTC. This sequence joins TRBV29-1 and TRBJ2-5; 9 bases are a match to TRBD2. V lost 5 bases and J lost 0; bases outside the gene matches: 7. CDR3 size: 15 residues. Germline CDR1 is SQVTM and CDR2 is ANQGSEA.

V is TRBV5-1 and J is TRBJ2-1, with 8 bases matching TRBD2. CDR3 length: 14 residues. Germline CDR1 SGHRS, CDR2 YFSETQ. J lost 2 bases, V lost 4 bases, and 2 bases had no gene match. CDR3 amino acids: CASSISGAYNEQFF. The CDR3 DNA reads TGCGCCAGCAGCATTAGCGGGGCCTACAATGAGCAGTTCTTC.

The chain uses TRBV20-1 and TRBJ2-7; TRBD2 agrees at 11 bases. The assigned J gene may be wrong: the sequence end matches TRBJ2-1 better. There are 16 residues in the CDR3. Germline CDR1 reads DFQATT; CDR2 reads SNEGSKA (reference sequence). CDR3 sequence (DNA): TGCAGTGCTAGTCTGGTGGGACTAGCGGCCCCCAATGAGCAGTTCTTC. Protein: CSASLVGLAAPNEQFF.

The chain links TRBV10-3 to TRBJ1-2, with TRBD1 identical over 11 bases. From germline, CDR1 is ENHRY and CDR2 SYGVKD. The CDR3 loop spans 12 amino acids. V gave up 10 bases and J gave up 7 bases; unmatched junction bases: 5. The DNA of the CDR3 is TGTGCCACCCGTGGGACAGGGGGTGGCTACACCTTC. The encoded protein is CATRGTGGGYTF.

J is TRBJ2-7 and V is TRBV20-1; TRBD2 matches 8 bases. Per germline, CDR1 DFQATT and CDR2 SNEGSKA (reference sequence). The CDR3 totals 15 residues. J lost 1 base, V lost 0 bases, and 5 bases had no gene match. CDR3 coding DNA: TGCAGTGCTAGAGATTTCGGGGGGGCTTCCTACGAGCAGTACTTC. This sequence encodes CSARDFGGASYEQYF.

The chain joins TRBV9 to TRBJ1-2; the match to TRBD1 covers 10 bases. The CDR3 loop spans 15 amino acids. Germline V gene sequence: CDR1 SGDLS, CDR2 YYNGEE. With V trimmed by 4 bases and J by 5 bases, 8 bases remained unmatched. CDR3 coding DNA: TGTGCCAGCAGCCCGGGACAGGGGATCGCATATGGCTACACCTTC. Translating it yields CASSPGQGIAYGYTF.

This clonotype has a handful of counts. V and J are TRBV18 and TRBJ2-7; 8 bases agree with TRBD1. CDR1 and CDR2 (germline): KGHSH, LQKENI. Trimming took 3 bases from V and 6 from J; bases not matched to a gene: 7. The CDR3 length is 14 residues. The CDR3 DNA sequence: TGTGCCAGCTCACCGAGTGGGACAGGAGGCGAGCAGTACTTC. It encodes CASSPSGTGGEQYF.

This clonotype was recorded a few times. The chain's CDR3 is CASSLDLNYGYTF. CDR3 sequence (DNA): TGTGCCAGCAGCCTGGACCTCAACTATGGCTACACCTTC. This chain connects TRBV7-2 to TRBJ1-2; no clear D gene. Germline CDR1 reads SGHTA; CDR2 reads FQGNSA. V lost 5 bases, J lost 2 bases, and 9 bases lay in between. CDR3 length equals 13 residues. The entire variable domain, with the rest obtained from reference TRBV7-2 and TRBJ1-2, is as follows: GAGVSQSPSNKVTEKGKDVELRCDPISGHTALYWYRQSLGQGLEFLIYFQGNSAPDKSGLPSDRFSAERTGGSVSTLTIQRTQQEDSAVYLCASSLDLNYGYTFGSGTRLTVV.

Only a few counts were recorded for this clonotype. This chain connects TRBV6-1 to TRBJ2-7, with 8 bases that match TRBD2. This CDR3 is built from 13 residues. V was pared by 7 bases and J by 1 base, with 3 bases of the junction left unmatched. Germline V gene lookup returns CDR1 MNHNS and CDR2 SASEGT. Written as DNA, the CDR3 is TGTGCCAGCAATAGCGGGGCTTCCTACGAGCAGTACTTC. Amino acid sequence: CASNSGASYEQYF.

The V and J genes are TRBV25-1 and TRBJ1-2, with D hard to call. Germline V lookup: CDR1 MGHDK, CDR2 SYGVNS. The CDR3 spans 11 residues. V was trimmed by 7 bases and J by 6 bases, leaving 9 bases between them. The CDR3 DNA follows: TGTGCCAGCACCGAAGGGAATGGCTACACCTTC. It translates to CASTEGNGYTF.

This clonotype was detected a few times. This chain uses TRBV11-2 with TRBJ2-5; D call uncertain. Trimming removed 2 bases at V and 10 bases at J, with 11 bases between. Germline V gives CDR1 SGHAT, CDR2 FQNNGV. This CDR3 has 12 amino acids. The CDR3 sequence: CASSLFSVDQYF. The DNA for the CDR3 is TGTGCCAGCAGCTTATTCAGCGTCGACCAGTACTTC.

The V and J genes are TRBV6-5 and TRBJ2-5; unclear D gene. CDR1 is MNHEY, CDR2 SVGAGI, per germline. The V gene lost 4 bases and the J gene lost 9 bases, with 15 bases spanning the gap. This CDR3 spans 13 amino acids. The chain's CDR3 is CASSFAAISSQYF. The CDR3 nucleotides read TGTGCCAGCAGTTTCGCGGCCATTAGTTCCCAGTACTTC.

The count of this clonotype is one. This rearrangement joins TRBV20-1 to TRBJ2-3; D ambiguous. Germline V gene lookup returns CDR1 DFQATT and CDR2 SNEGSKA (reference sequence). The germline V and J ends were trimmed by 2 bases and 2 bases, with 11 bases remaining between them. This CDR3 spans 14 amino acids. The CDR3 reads CSARPHSNTDTQYF. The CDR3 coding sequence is TGCAGTGCTAGACCCCATAGTAACACAGATACGCAGTATTTT.

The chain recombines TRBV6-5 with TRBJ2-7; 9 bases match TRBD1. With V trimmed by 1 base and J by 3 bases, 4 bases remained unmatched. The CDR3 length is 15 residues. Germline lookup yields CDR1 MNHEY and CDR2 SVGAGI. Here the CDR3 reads CASSYWTGENYEQYF. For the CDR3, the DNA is TGTGCCAGCAGTTACTGGACAGGGGAGAACTACGAGCAGTACTTC.